This TCR beta chain was identified in a study of T-cell memory formation after mild COVID-19. Overall study: Clustering of TCRs was largely donor specific. Overall study findings and caveats: Clones from the second wave (peaking day 37) had unconfirmed SARS-CoV-2 specificity. Pre-infection memory harbored some responding clones, suggesting cross-reactive memory joined. CD4+ clones that contracted lay mainly in CM and EM; CD8+ ones lay in EMRA.

TCRdb re-derived calls from the 5' RACE reads in MiXCR, one entry per CDR3 protein. The data contain about 260,000 distinct CDR3 sequences, 15% to 20% of them singletons. In regard to this clonotype: The antigen is not known.

CDR1 and CDR2 from the germline V gene are GTSNPN and SVGIG (reference sequence). The V gene lost 3 bases and the J gene lost 2 bases, with 16 bases spanning the gap. This CDR3 contains 16 residues. The chain is built from TRBV30 and TRBJ2-2; D call uncertain. The receptor was isolated from a man between 18 and 29 years old who had mild COVID-19 (a few samples of this study predate the infection). Cell type and time point are not known. Sequenced input: PBMCs or a T cell subset sorted from them (not recorded which). The CDR3 DNA sequence: TGTGCCTGGAGGATTGTGACCACTTATAACACCGGGGAGCTGTTTTTT. Its protein product is CAWRIVTTYNTGELFF. The variable domain in full, with the rest retrieved from reference TRBV30 and TRBJ2-2, is SQTIHQWPATLVQPVGSPLSLECTVEGTSNPNLYWYRQAAGRGLQLLFYSVGIGQISSEVPQNLSASRPQDRQFILSSKKLLLSDSGFYLCAWRIVTTYNTGELFFGEGSRLTVL.